This is a list of T cell receptor beta chains from one sample in a study of T cells in narcolepsy. Measured with immunoSEQ multiplex PCR; TCRdb has only the in-frame clones, and not every one. The sample includes tens of thousands of clones, just under 85% of them seen just once. Sequencing was carried out using CD45RA- memory CD4+ T cells from PBMCs. The receptors shown here come from a human donor with narcolepsy. The CDR3 runs from the conserved cysteine through the conserved F or W. The D gene is left open where the match is weak. Clone size is stated in some rows and not others, as once, few, many or a class when expanded.

v_call	d_call	j_call	clone_size	cdr3_length	cdr3_nt	cdr3_aa
TRBV7-2	NA	TRBJ1-1	once	11	TGTGCCAGCAGCGCGTATATTTGGGCTTTCTTT	CASSAYIWAFF
TRBV19	NA	TRBJ2-1	NA	16	TGTGCCAGTAGTATAAACGGGCCTGGCCGGGTAAATGAGCAGTTCTTC	CASSINGPGRVNEQFF
TRBV27	NA	TRBJ2-1	NA	12	TGTGCCAGCAGTTTATTTGGCGCTGAGCAGTTCTTC	CASSLFGAEQFF
TRBV7-8	NA	TRBJ2-3	NA	12	TGTGCCAGCAGCCAGGGTACGGATACGCAGTATTTT	CASSQGTDTQYF
TRBV5-1	NA	TRBJ2-5	NA	15	TGCGCCAGCAGCGAGGGGTCGGGCCTACAAGAGACCCAGTACTTC	CASSEGSGLQETQYF
TRBV30	NA	TRBJ1-5	NA	14	TGTGCCTGGAGTGTGAGCCAGAACAATCAGCCCCAGCATTTT	CAWSVSQNNQPQHF
TRBV11-1	NA	TRBJ1-4	NA	13	TGTGCCAGCAGCTCCAGAGAGGGTGAAAAACTGTTTTTT	CASSSREGEKLFF
TRBV28	TRBD1	TRBJ2-5	NA	14	TGTGCCAGCAGCCCTCCCCAGGGGGCAGAGACCCAGTACTTC	CASSPPQGAETQYF
TRBV20-1	NA	TRBJ1-2	NA	11	TGCAGTGCTAGTCAGAGGCCAGGCTACACCTTC	CSASQRPGYTF
TRBV5-1	TRBD1	TRBJ2-7	NA	14	TGCGCCAGCGGGCTTGAGGGACAGAACTACGAGCAGTACTTC	CASGLEGQNYEQYF
TRBV6-6	NA	TRBJ2-3	NA	16	TGTGCCAGCAGAGATGGGGGGAGCGGGAGCACAGATACGCAGTATTTT	CASRDGGSGSTDTQYF
TRBV2	TRBD2	TRBJ2-7	NA	17	TGTGCCAGCAGCCCTATGATTCTAGCGGGGACTTCCTACGAGCAGTACTTC	CASSPMILAGTSYEQYF
TRBV7-6	TRBD2	TRBJ2-1	NA	15	TGTGCCAGCAGCTCCGGGACTACATATTACAATGAGCAGTTCTTC	CASSSGTTYYNEQFF
TRBV19	TRBD2	TRBJ2-3	NA	18	TGTGCCAGTAGTATCGGGACTAGCGGGAGGGCCAAGACAGATACGCAGTATTTT	CASSIGTSGRAKTDTQYF
TRBV28	NA	TRBJ1-2	NA	14	TGTGCCAGCACCTGGGGGGGGAGCAACTATGGCTACACCTTC	CASTWGGSNYGYTF
TRBV5-1	TRBD1	TRBJ1-4	NA	15	TGCGCCAGCAGCTCCGGGACAGGGGGAGGTGAAAAACTGTTTTTT	CASSSGTGGGEKLFF
TRBV2	NA	TRBJ1-5	NA	12	TGTGCCAGCAAGCTGAGGAATCAGCCCCAGCATTTT	CASKLRNQPQHF
TRBV11-2	NA	TRBJ1-4	NA	15	TGTGCCAGCAGCTTAGACCCAAACCCCAATGAAAAACTGTTTTTT	CASSLDPNPNEKLFF
TRBV7-2	NA	TRBJ1-2	NA	14	TGTGCCAGCAGCTTAGCGGGTTTTGAAGATGGCTACACCTTC	CASSLAGFEDGYTF
TRBV7-2	NA	TRBJ2-2	NA	13	TGTGCCAGCAGCTTAGCCGGGCCCGGGGAGCTGTTTTTT	CASSLAGPGELFF
TRBV7-2	NA	TRBJ2-1	once	17	TGTGCCAGCAGGGTTGGGACCCCTGCCGGCTCCTACAATGAGCAGTTCTTC	CASRVGTPAGSYNEQFF
TRBV29-1	NA	TRBJ1-2	NA	12	TGCAGCGTAACAACAGGGTTCTATGGCTACACCTTC	CSVTTGFYGYTF
TRBV6-1	NA	TRBJ1-5	NA	13	TGTGCCAGCAGTTCCTCCCCCGTTCAGCCCCAGCATTTT	CASSSSPVQPQHF
TRBV2	NA	TRBJ1-4	NA	13	TGTGCCAGCAGTGAAGCGGCGACGACAAAACTGTTTTTT	CASSEAATTKLFF
TRBV5-4	NA	TRBJ2-3	NA	13	TGTGCCAGCAGCTTGTTCTACACAGATACGCAGTATTTT	CASSLFYTDTQYF
TRBV2	NA	TRBJ2-1	NA	14	TGTGCCAGCACCGTCGGGCGAAGGTACAATGAGCAGTTCTTC	CASTVGRRYNEQFF
TRBV11-2	NA	TRBJ2-3	NA	12	TGTGCCAGCACCCCTAGCACAGATACGCAGTATTTT	CASTPSTDTQYF
TRBV4-2	TRBD1	TRBJ1-2	NA	17	TGTGCCAGCAGCCCACAGTCTTTACAGGGGACGAACTATGGCTACACCTTC	CASSPQSLQGTNYGYTF
TRBV6-5	NA	TRBJ2-5	NA	13	TGTGCCAGCAGTTACGGTCCCACAGAGACCCAGTACTTC	CASSYGPTETQYF
TRBV4-3	NA	TRBJ1-2	NA	14	TGCGCCAGCAGCCAAGATCGTTTCTCCCGGGGCTACACCTTC	CASSQDRFSRGYTF
TRBV19	NA	TRBJ1-1	NA	15	TGTGCCAGTAGTAGGGGGTGGGGAACGAACACTGAAGCTTTCTTT	CASSRGWGTNTEAFF
TRBV10-2	TRBD2	TRBJ2-7	NA	15	TGCGCCAGCAACCCGGGACTAGCGGGGAAATACGAGCAGTACTTC	CASNPGLAGKYEQYF
TRBV27	NA	TRBJ2-7	NA	15	TGTGCCAGCAGTTTAACCCTAGACAGGTCCTACGAGCAGTACTTC	CASSLTLDRSYEQYF
TRBV7-2	NA	TRBJ1-2	NA	19	TGTGCCAGCAGCTTAGCCACAGCATGGTTTTCCCGATCCTTCAGTGGCTACACCTTC	CASSLATAWFSRSFSGYTF
TRBV7-6	TRBD1	TRBJ2-7	NA	14	TGTGCCAGCAGCCGTCAGACAGGGACCTACGAGCAGTACTTC	CASSRQTGTYEQYF
TRBV13	TRBD1	TRBJ2-7	few	14	TGTGCCAGCAGCGAGACAGGGGGTCCAGACGAGCAGTACTTC	CASSETGGPDEQYF